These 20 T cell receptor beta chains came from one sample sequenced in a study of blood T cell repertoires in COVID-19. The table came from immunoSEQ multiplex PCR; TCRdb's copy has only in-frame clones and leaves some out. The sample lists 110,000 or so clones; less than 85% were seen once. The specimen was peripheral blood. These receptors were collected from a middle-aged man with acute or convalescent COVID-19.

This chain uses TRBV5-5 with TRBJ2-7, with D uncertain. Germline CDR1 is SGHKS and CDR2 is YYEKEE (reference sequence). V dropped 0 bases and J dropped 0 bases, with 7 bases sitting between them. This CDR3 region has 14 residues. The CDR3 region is CASSLDVSSYEQYF. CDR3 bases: TGTGCCAGCAGCTTGGACGTGAGCTCCTACGAGCAGTACTTC.

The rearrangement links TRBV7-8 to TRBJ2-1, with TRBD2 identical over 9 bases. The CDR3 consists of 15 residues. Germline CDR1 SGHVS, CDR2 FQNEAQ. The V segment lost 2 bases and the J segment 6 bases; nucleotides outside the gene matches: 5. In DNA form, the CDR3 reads TGTGCCAGCAGCTTACCGGGACTAGCAGGCAATGAGCAGTTCTTC. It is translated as CASSLPGLAGNEQFF.

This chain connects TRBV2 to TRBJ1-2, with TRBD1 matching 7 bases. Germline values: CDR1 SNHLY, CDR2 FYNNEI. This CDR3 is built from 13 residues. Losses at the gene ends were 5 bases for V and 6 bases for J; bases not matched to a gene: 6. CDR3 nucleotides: TGTGCCAGCAGTACCACAGGGGCTGATGGCTACACCTTC. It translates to CASSTTGADGYTF. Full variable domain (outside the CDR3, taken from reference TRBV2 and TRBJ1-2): EPEVTQTPSHQVTQMGQEVILRCVPISNHLYFYWYRQILGQKVEFLVSFYNNEISEKSEIFDDQFSVERPDGSNFTLKIRSTKLEDSAMYFCASSTTGADGYTFGSGTRLTVV.

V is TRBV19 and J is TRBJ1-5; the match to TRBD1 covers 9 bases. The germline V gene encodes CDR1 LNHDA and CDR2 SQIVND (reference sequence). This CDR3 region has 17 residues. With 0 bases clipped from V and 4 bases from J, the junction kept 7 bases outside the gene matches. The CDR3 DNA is TGTGCCAGTAGTATAGATGAAACAGGGGGCCCTAATCAGCCCCAGCATTTT. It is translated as CASSIDETGGPNQPQHF.

In DNA, the CDR3 is TGTGCCAGCACCCCCTCTCCGGTGGAGACCCAGTACTTC. Its protein is CASTPSPVETQYF. The rearrangement joins TRBV7-2 to TRBJ2-5; D not resolved. The CDR3 is made up of 13 amino acids. Germline lookup yields CDR1 SGHTA and CDR2 FQGNSA. With 7 bases removed from V and 5 bases from J, the gap between germline ends came to 14 bases.

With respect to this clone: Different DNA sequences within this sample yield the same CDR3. This CDR3 is CASSSGGADYGYTF. The CDR3, as DNA: TGTGCCAGCAGTTCAGGCGGGGCGGACTATGGCTACACCTTC. The V gene is TRBV28, the J gene TRBJ1-2, with a tentative D call TRBD1 (5 bases). The CDR3 has 14 residues. V was clipped by 4 bases and J by 3 bases, with 12 bases between them. The germline gives CDR1 MDHEN, CDR2 SYDVKM.

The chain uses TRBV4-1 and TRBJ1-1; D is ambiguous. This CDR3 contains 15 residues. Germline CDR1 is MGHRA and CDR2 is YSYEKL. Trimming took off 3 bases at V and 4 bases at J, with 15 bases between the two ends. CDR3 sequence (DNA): TGCGCCAGCAGCCACCCTCTACGATCGGGCACTGAAGCTTTCTTT. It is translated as CASSHPLRSGTEAFF.

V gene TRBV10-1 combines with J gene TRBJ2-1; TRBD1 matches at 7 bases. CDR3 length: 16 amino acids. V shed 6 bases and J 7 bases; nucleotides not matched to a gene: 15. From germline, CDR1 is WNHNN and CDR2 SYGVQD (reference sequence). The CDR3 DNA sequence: TGCGCCAGCAGCCTAGACAGGGCACCTCCCAGGAATGAGCAGTTCTTC. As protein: CASSLDRAPPRNEQFF.

CDR3 DNA sequence: TGTGCCAGCTCACCACCTCTGACTAGCGGGCACCACAATGAGCAGTTCTTC. Translating gives CASSPPLTSGHHNEQFF. This chain connects TRBV18 to TRBJ2-1; 10 bases agree with TRBD2. Looked up from germline, CDR1 is KGHSH and CDR2 is LQKENI. J gave up 5 bases and V 0 bases, and 7 bases lay outside the gene matches. This CDR3 comprises 17 residues.

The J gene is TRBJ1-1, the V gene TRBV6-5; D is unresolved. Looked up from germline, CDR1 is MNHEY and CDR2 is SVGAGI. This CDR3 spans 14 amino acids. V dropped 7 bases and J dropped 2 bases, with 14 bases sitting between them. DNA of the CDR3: TGTGCCAGCAATAAACCTGGCACAAACACTGAAGCTTTCTTT. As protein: CASNKPGTNTEAFF.

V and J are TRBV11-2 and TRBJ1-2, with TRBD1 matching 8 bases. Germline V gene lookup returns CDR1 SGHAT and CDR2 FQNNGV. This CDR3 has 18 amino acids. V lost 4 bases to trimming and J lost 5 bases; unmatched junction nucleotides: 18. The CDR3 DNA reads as TGTGCCAGCAGCTCACTTTCGCGACAGGGGAGAGATGGGTATGGCTACACCTTC. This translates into CASSSLSRQGRDGYGYTF.

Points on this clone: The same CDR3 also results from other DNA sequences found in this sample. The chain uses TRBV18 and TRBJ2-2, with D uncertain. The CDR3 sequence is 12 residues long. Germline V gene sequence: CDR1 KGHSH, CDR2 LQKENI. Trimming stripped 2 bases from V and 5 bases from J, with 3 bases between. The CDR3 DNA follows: TGTGCCAGCTCACCAATAACCGGGGAGCTGTTTTTT. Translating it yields CASSPITGELFF. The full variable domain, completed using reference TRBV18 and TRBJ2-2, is NAGVMQNPRHLVRRRGQEARLRCSPMKGHSHVYWYRQLPEEGLKFMVYLQKENIIDESGMPKERFSAEFPKEGPSILRIQQVVRGDSAAYFCASSPITGELFFGEGSRLTVL.

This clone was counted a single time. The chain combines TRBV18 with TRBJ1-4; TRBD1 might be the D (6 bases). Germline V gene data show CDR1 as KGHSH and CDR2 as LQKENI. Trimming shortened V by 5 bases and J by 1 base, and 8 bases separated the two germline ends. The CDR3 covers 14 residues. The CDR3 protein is CASSIQGTNEKLFF. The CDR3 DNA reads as TGTGCCAGCTCAATACAGGGAACTAATGAAAAACTGTTTTTT.

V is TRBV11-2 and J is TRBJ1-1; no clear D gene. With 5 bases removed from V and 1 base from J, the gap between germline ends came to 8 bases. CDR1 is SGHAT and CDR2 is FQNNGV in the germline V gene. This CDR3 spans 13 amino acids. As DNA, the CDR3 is TGTGCCAGCAGCCCAAACAGGAACACTGAAGCTTTCTTT. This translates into CASSPNRNTEAFF. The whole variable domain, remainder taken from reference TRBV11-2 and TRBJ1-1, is EAGVAQSPRYKIIEKRQSVAFWCNPISGHATLYWYQQILGQGPKLLIQFQNNGVVDDSQLPKDRFSAERLKGVDSTLKIQPAKLEDSAVYLCASSPNRNTEAFFGQGTRLTVV.

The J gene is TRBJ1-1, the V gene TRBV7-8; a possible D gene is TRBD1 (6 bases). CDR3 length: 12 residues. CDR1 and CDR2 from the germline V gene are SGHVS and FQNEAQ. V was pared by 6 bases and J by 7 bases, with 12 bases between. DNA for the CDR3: TGTGCCAGCAGAGTCACAGGGAGTGAAGCTTTCTTT. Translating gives CASRVTGSEAFF.

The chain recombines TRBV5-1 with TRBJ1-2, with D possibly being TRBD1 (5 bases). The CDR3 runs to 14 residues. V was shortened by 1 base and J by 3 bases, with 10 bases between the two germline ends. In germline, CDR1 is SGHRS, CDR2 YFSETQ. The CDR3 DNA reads TGCGCCAGCAGCTTGCCAGGGATGGACTATGGCTACACCTTC. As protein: CASSLPGMDYGYTF. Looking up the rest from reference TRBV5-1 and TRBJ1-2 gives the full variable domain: KAGVTQTPRYLIKTRGQQVTLSCSPISGHRSVSWYQQTPGQGLQFLFEYFSETQRNKGNFPGRFSGRQFSNSRSEMNVSTLELGDSALYLCASSLPGMDYGYTFGSGTRLTVV.

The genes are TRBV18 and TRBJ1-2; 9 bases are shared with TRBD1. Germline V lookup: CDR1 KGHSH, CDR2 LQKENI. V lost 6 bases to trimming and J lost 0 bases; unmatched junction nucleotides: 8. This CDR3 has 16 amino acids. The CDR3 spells CASSKSGQGANYGYTF. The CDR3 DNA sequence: TGTGCCAGCTCCAAGTCGGGACAGGGAGCTAACTATGGCTACACCTTC. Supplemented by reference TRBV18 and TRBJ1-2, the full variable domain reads NAGVMQNPRHLVRRRGQEARLRCSPMKGHSHVYWYRQLPEEGLKFMVYLQKENIIDESGMPKERFSAEFPKEGPSILRIQQVVRGDSAAYFCASSKSGQGANYGYTFGSGTRLTVV.

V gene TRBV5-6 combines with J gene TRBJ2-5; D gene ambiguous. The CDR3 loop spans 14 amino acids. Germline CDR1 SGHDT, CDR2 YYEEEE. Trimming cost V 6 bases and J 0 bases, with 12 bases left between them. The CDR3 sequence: CASKPRDNQETQYF. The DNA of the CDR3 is TGTGCCAGCAAACCTCGAGACAACCAAGAGACCCAGTACTTC.

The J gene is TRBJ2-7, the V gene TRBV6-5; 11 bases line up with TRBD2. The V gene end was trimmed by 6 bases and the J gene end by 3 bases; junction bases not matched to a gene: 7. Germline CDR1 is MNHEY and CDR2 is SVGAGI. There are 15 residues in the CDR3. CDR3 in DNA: TGTGCCAGCAGCCGACTAGCGGGACCGGGCTACGAGCAGTACTTC. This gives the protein CASSRLAGPGYEQYF.

The CDR3 DNA follows: TGTGCCAGCAGCTCTAGCGGGGGCCCCCCCTACGAGCAGTACTTC. It is translated as CASSSSGGPPYEQYF. The chain links TRBV5-4 to TRBJ2-7; 10 nucleotides agree with TRBD2. Germline values: CDR1 SGHNT, CDR2 YYREEE (reference sequence). The length of the CDR3 is 15 residues. Trimming at V came to 3 bases and at J to 2 bases, leaving 5 bases not matched to a gene.